One sample yielded the 13 T cell receptor beta chains listed below, sequenced in a study of blood T cell repertoires in COVID-19. Libraries were prepared by immunoSEQ multiplex PCR; TCRdb keeps only in-frame clonotypes and omits some of them. The repertoire holds some 200,000 clones, with 65% to 90% as singletons. The sequenced material came from peripheral blood. All receptors come from a woman in her 70s with COVID-19, enrolled during active disease.

The rearrangement links TRBV7-9 to TRBJ2-7; a weak D match, TRBD1 (6 bases). The V end was cut by 7 bases, the J end by 7 bases, with 20 bases between. CDR3 length equals 14 residues. Looked up from germline, CDR1 is SEHNR and CDR2 is FQNEAQ (reference sequence). In DNA form, the CDR3 reads TGTGCCAGCACCCCCGGGACATCCACGAGGGAGCAGTACTTC. Its protein is CASTPGTSTREQYF.

The chain is built from TRBV9 and TRBJ1-3; D gene unclear. The CDR3 spans 17 residues. Trimming shortened V by 3 bases and J by 4 bases, and 20 bases separated the two germline ends. Germline V gene lookup returns CDR1 SGDLS and CDR2 YYNGEE. The CDR3 loop is CASSAQGRTDSGNTIYF. The CDR3 DNA is TGTGCCAGCAGCGCACAAGGGCGGACGGACTCGGGAAACACCATATATTTT.

In this sample, this clone turned up once. The J gene is TRBJ2-3, the V gene TRBV7-3, with 8 bases identical to TRBD2. Germline V lookup: CDR1 SGHTA, CDR2 FQGTGA. V was pared by 5 bases and J by 4 bases, with 11 bases of the junction left unmatched. The CDR3 sequence is 16 residues long. The CDR3 DNA reads as TGTGCCAGCAGCCCCCTCCTAAGCGGGGGCGCAGATACGCAGTATTTT. Protein sequence: CASSPLLSGGADTQYF.

The J gene is TRBJ1-2, the V gene TRBV19, with D perhaps matching TRBD1 (6 bases). CDR3 length equals 15 residues. The V gene's germline CDR1 is LNHDA and CDR2 SQIVND (reference sequence). V was shortened by 5 bases and J by 3 bases, with 16 bases between the two germline ends. The DNA of the CDR3 is TGTGCCAGTAGTTCTCAGGGGAGTTTGGACTATGGCTACACCTTC. The encoded protein is CASSSQGSLDYGYTF. The whole variable domain, remainder taken from reference TRBV19 and TRBJ1-2, is DGGITQSPKYLFRKEGQNVTLSCEQNLNHDAMYWYRQDPGQGLRLIYYSQIVNDFQKGDIAEGYSVSREKKESFPLTVTSAQKNPTAFYLCASSSQGSLDYGYTFGSGTRLTVV.

The gene calls are TRBV30 and TRBJ1-1; no definite D call. The CDR3 covers 14 residues. The germline V gene encodes CDR1 GTSNPN and CDR2 SVGIG (reference sequence). The CDR3: CAMLPTPDGTEAFF. The CDR3 DNA follows: TGTGCTATGCTTCCCACTCCTGACGGGACTGAAGCTTTCTTT. Full variable domain (missing parts from reference TRBV30 and TRBJ1-1): SQTIHQWPATLVQPVGSPLSLECTVEGTSNPNLYWYRQAAGRGLQLLFYSVGIGQISSEVPQNLSASRPQDRQFILSSKKLLLSDSGFYLCAMLPTPDGTEAFFGQGTRLTVV.

V and J are TRBV2 and TRBJ2-4, with a possible D match to TRBD1 (6 bases). V gave up 4 bases and J gave up 0 bases, with 10 bases separating them. The CDR3 runs to 15 residues. In germline, CDR1 is SNHLY, CDR2 FYNNEI. The CDR3 nucleotides read TGTGCCAGCAGTGGGGACATTCTAGCCAAAAACATTCAGTACTTC. Translated: CASSGDILAKNIQYF.

This rearrangement joins TRBV28 to TRBJ1-1; TRBD1 might be the D (5 bases). Germline values: CDR1 MDHEN, CDR2 SYDVKM. V shed 8 bases and J shed 6 bases, with 19 bases lying between them. The CDR3 spans 14 residues. CDR3 DNA: TGTGCCAGCCCCCTTGGGGAGGGGACCTCTGAAGCTTTCTTT. Translating gives CASPLGEGTSEAFF.

The chain uses TRBV18 and TRBJ1-6; perhaps TRBD1 as D (6 bases). V lost 7 bases and J lost 8, with 12 bases in between. This CDR3 is built from 13 residues. Germline loops: CDR1 KGHSH, CDR2 LQKENI. CDR3: CASLENRDSPLHF. The CDR3 DNA reads TGTGCCAGCTTAGAGAACAGGGATTCACCCCTCCACTTT.

This clone came up once. This chain joins TRBV18 and TRBJ1-4; possibly TRBD1 for D (5 bases). The germline V gene has CDR1 KGHSH and CDR2 LQKENI. There are 20 residues in the CDR3. The V end lost 2 bases, the J end lost 0 bases, and 22 bases lay between the germline ends. The CDR3 nucleotides read TGTGCCAGCTCACCAACAATACCCAGGGCGTATGAGTCAACTAATGAAAAACTGTTTTTT. Protein product: CASSPTIPRAYESTNEKLFF.

This chain links TRBV11-2 with TRBJ2-5, with 7 bases fitting TRBD2. CDR3 length: 15 residues. Trimming cost V 5 bases and J 2 bases; bases outside gene matches: 8. Per the germline V gene, CDR1 is SGHAT and CDR2 is FQNNGV. The CDR3 protein is CASSPSREPQETQYF. CDR3 nucleotides: TGTGCCAGCAGCCCCTCGCGGGAGCCTCAAGAGACCCAGTACTTC. The full variable domain, in which reference TRBV11-2 and TRBJ2-5 provide the parts outside the CDR3, is EAGVAQSPRYKIIEKRQSVAFWCNPISGHATLYWYQQILGQGPKLLIQFQNNGVVDDSQLPKDRFSAERLKGVDSTLKIQPAKLEDSAVYLCASSPSREPQETQYFGPGTRLLVL.

The J gene is TRBJ2-3, the V gene TRBV6-5, with D possibly matching TRBD2 (5 bases). CDR3 length equals 15 residues. V lost 0 bases and J lost 1, with 8 bases in between. Germline lookup yields CDR1 MNHEY and CDR2 SVGAGI. CDR3 region: CASSYSSVGTDTQYF. DNA for the CDR3: TGTGCCAGCAGTTACTCTAGCGTGGGCACAGATACGCAGTATTTT.

The CDR3 DNA is TGTGCCAGCAGCTTTGGCCAGGGAAACGGCTACACCTTC. This encodes CASSFGQGNGYTF. The chain uses TRBV7-6 and TRBJ1-2; D may be TRBD1 (5 bases). This CDR3 has 13 amino acids. V lost 3 bases to trimming and J lost 8 bases, with 13 bases between them. Germline V gene lookup returns CDR1 SGHVS and CDR2 FNYEAQ.

The chain links TRBV29-1 to TRBJ2-7; D possibly corresponds to TRBD1 (6 bases). Trimming removed 5 bases at V and 4 bases at J, with 12 bases between. The CDR3 covers 12 residues. Germline lookup yields CDR1 SQVTM and CDR2 ANQGSEA. CDR3 nucleotide sequence: TGCAGCGTTTCCCGGGACACTTACGAGCAGTACTTC. This encodes CSVSRDTYEQYF.